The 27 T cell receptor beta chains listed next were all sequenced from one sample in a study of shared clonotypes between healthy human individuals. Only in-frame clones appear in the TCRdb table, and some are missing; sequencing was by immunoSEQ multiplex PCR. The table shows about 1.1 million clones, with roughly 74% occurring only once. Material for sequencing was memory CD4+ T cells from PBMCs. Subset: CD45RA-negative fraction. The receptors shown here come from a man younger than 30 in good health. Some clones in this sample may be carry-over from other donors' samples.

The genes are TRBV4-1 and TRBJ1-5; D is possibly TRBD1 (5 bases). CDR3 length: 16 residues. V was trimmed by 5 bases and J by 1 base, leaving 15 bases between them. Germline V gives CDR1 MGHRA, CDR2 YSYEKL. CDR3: CASSVEAGGSNQPQHF. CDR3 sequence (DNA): TGCGCCAGCAGCGTAGAGGCCGGGGGAAGCAATCAGCCCCAGCATTTT.

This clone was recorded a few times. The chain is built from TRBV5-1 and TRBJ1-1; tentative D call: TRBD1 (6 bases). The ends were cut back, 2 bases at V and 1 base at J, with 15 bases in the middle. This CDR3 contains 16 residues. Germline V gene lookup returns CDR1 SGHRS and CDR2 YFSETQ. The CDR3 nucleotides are TGCGCCAGCAGCTTAGTACCGGGACACACGAACACTGAAGCTTTCTTT. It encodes CASSLVPGHTNTEAFF. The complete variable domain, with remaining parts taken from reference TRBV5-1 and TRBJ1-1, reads KAGVTQTPRYLIKTRGQQVTLSCSPISGHRSVSWYQQTPGQGLQFLFEYFSETQRNKGNFPGRFSGRQFSNSRSEMNVSTLELGDSALYLCASSLVPGHTNTEAFFGQGTRLTVV.

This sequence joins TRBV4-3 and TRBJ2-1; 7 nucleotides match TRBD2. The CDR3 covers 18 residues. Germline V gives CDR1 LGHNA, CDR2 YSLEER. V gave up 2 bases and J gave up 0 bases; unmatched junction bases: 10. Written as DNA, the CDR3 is TGCGCCAGCAGCCAATCGGGGAAGGGAGGGAGCTCCTACAATGAGCAGTTCTTC. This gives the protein CASSQSGKGGSSYNEQFF.

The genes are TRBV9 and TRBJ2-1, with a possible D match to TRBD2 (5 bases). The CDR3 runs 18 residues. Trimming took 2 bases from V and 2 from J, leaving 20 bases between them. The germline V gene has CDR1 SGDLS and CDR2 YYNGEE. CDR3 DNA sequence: TGTGCCAGCAGCGTGGGATTGAGGGTGCACCAAGCCTACAATGAGCAGTTCTTC. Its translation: CASSVGLRVHQAYNEQFF. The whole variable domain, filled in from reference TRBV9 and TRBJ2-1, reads DSGVTQTPKHLITATGQRVTLRCSPRSGDLSVYWYQQSLDQGLQFLIQYYNGEERAKGNILERFSAQQFPDLHSELNLSSLELGDSALYFCASSVGLRVHQAYNEQFFGPGTRLTVL.

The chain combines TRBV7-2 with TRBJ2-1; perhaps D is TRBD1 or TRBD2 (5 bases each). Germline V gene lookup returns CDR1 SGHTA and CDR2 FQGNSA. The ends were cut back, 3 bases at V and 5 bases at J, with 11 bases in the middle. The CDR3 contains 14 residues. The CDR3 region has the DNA TGTGCCAGCAGCTTTTACGGGACCCACAATGAGCAGTTCTTC. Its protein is CASSFYGTHNEQFF.

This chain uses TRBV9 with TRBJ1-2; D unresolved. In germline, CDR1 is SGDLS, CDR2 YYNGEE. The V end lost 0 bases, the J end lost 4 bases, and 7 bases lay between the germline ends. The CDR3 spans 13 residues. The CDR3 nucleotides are TGTGCCAGCAGCGTAGGGCTGAGCTATGGCTACACCTTC. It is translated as CASSVGLSYGYTF.

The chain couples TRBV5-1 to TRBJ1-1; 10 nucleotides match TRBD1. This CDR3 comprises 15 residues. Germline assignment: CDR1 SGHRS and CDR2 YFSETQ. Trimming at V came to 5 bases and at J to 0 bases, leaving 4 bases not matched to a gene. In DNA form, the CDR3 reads TGCGCCAGCAGTGGGGACAGGGGAATGAACACTGAAGCTTTCTTT. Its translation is CASSGDRGMNTEAFF. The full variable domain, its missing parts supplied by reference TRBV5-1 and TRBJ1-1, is KAGVTQTPRYLIKTRGQQVTLSCSPISGHRSVSWYQQTPGQGLQFLFEYFSETQRNKGNFPGRFSGRQFSNSRSEMNVSTLELGDSALYLCASSGDRGMNTEAFFGQGTRLTVV.

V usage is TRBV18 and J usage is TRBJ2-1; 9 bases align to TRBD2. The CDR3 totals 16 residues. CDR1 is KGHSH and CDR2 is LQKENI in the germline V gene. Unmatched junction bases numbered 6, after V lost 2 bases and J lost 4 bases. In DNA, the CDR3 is TGTGCCAGCTCACCAATGCGGGAGGGCCAGTACAATGAGCAGTTCTTC. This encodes CASSPMREGQYNEQFF.

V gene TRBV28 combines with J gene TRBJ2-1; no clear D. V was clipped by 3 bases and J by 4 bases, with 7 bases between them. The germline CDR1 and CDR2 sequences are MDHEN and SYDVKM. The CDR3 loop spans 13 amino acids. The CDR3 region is CASSFGAYNEQFF. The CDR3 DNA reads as TGTGCCAGCAGTTTTGGAGCATACAATGAGCAGTTCTTC.

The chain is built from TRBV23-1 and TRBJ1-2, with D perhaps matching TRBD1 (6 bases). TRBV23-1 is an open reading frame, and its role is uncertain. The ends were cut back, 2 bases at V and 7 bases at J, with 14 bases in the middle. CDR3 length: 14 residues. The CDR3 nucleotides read TGCGCCAGCAGTCAAGGCAGGGGAGACATTGGCTACACCTTC. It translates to CASSQGRGDIGYTF.

CDR3 bases: TGTGCCAGCAGCTTATCAGGGGCGAAAGGCCTCGAGACCCAGTACTTC. Encoded protein: CASSLSGAKGLETQYF. The genes are TRBV7-2 and TRBJ2-5, with a weak D call TRBD1 (6 bases). This CDR3 has 16 amino acids. From germline, CDR1 is SGHTA and CDR2 FQGNSA. The V and J ends lost 2 bases and 5 bases respectively, with 18 bases between them.

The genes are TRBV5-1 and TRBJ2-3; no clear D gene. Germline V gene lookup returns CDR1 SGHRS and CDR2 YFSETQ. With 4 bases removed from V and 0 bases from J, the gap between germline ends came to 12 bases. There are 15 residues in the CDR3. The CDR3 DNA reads TGCGCCAGCAGCCGATCCTCCCCTAGCACAGATACGCAGTATTTT. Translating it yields CASSRSSPSTDTQYF.

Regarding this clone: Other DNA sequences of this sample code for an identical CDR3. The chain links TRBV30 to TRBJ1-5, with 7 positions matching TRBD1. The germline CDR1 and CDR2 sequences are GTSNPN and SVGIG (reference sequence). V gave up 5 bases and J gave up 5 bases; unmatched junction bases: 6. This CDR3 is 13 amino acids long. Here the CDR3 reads CAWSPQGDQPQHF. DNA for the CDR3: TGTGCCTGGTCCCCTCAGGGGGATCAGCCCCAGCATTTT.

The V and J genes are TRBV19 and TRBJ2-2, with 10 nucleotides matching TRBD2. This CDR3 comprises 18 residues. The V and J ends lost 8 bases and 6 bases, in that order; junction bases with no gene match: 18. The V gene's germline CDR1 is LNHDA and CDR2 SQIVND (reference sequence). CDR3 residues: CASEEGAASGRYAGELFF. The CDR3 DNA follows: TGTGCCAGTGAGGAGGGGGCGGCTAGCGGGAGATATGCCGGGGAGCTGTTTTTT. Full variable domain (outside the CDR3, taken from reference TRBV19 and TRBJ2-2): DGGITQSPKYLFRKEGQNVTLSCEQNLNHDAMYWYRQDPGQGLRLIYYSQIVNDFQKGDIAEGYSVSREKKESFPLTVTSAQKNPTAFYLCASEEGAASGRYAGELFFGEGSRLTVL.

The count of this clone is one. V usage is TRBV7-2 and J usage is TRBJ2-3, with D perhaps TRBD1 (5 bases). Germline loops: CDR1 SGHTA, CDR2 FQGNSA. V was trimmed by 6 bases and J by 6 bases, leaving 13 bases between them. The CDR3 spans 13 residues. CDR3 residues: CASRQQQVDTQYF. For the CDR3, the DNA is TGTGCCAGCAGGCAGCAACAGGTTGATACGCAGTATTTT.

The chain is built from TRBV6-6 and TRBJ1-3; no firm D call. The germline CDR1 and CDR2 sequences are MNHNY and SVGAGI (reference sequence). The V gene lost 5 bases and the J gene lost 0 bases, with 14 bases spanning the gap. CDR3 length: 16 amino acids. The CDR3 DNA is TGTGCCAGCAGTACCTACCGGGGAAGCTCTGGAAACACCATATATTTT. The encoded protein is CASSTYRGSSGNTIYF.

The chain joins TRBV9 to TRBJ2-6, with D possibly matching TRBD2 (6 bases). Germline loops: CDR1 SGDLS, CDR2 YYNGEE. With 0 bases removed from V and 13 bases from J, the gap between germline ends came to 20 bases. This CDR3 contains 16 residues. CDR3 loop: CASSVVGLSTGGVLTF. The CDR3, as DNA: TGTGCCAGCAGCGTAGTAGGACTTTCTACCGGAGGGGTCCTGACTTTC.

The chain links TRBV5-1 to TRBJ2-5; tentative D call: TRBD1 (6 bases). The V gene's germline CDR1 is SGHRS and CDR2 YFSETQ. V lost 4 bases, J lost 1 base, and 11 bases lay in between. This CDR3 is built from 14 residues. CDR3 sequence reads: CASSQGTTQETQYF. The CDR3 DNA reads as TGCGCCAGCAGCCAGGGGACCACCCAAGAGACCCAGTACTTC.

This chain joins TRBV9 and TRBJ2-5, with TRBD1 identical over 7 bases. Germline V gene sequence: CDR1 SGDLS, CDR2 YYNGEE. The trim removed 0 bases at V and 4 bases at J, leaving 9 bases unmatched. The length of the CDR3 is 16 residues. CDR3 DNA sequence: TGTGCCAGCAGCGTAGCTGTCGGGACAGTACTAGAGACCCAGTACTTC. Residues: CASSVAVGTVLETQYF.

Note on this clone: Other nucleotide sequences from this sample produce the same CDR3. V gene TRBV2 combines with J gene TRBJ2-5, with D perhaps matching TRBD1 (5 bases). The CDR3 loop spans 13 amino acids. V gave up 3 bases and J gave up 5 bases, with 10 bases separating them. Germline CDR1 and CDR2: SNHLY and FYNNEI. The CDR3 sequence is CASSDWAGETQYF. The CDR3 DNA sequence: TGTGCCAGCAGTGATTGGGCAGGGGAGACCCAGTACTTC.

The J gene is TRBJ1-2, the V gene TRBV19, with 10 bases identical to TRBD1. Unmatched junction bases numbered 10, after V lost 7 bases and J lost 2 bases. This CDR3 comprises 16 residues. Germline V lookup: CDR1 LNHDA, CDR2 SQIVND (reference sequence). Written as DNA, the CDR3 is TGTGCCAGTACCCGGTGGGGACAGGGGACGAACTATGGCTACACCTTC. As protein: CASTRWGQGTNYGYTF.

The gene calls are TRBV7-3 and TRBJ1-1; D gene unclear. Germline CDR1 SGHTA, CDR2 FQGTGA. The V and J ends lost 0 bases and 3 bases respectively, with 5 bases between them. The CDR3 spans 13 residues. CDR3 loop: CASSLTKYTEAFF. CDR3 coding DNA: TGTGCCAGCAGCTTAACTAAGTACACTGAAGCTTTCTTT. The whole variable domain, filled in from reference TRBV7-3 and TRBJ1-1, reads GAGVSQTPSNKVTEKGKYVELRCDPISGHTALYWYRQSLGQGPEFLIYFQGTGAADDSGLPNDRFFAVRPEGSVSTLKIQRTERGDSAVYLCASSLTKYTEAFFGQGTRLTVV.

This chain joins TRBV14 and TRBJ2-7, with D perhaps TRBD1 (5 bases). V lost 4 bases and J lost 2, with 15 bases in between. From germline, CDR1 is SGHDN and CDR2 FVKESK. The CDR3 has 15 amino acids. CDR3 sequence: CASSRISGMAYEQYF. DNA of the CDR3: TGTGCCAGCAGCCGAATTTCAGGGATGGCCTACGAGCAGTACTTC.

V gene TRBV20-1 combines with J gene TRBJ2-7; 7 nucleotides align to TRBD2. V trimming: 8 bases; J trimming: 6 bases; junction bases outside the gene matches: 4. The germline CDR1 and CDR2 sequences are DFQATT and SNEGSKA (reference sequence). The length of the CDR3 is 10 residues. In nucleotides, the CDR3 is TGCAGTATCGGGAGGAGCGAGCAGTACTTC. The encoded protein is CSIGRSEQYF.

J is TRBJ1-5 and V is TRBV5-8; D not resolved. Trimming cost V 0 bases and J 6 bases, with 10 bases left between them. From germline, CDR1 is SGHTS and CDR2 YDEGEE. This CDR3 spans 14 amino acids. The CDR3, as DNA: TGTGCCAGCAGCTTGGTGCCGTCCGTTCAGCCCCAGCATTTT. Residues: CASSLVPSVQPQHF.

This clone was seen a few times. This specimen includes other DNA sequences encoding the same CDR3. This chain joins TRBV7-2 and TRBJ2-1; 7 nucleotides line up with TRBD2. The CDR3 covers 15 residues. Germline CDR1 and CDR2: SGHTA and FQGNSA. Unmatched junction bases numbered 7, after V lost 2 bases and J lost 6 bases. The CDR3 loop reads CASSLHSGGTNEQFF. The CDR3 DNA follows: TGTGCCAGCAGCTTACACTCGGGGGGTACCAATGAGCAGTTCTTC. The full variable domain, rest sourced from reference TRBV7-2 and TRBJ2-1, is GAGVSQSPSNKVTEKGKDVELRCDPISGHTALYWYRQSLGQGLEFLIYFQGNSAPDKSGLPSDRFSAERTGGSVSTLTIQRTQQEDSAVYLCASSLHSGGTNEQFFGPGTRLTVL.

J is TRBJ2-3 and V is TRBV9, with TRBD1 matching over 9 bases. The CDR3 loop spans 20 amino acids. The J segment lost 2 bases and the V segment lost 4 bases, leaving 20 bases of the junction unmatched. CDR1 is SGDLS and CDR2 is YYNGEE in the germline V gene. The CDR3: CASSPPTLPRDREYTDTQYF. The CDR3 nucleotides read TGTGCCAGCAGCCCCCCCACCCTACCCCGGGACAGGGAGTACACAGATACGCAGTATTTT.